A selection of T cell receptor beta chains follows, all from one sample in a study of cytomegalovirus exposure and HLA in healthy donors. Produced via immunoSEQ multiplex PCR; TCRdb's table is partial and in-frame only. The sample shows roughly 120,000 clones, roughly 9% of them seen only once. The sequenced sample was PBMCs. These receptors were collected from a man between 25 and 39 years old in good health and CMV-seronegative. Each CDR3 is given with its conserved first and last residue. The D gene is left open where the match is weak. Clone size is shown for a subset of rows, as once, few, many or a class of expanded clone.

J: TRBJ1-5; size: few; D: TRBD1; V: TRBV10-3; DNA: TGTGCCACCAGTGGGCTGGGACAGGGAAACAATCAGCCCCAGCATTTT; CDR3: CATSGLGQGNNQPQHF
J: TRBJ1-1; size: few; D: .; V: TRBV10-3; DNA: TGTGCCATCAGTGAGACACCCAGGGGCAACACTGAAGCTTTCTTT; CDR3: CAISETPRGNTEAFF
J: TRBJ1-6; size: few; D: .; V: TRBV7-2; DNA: TGTGCCAGCAGCCTCCGTGGTGGGGCGATCACCTATAATTCACCCCTCCACTTT; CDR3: CASSLRGGAITYNSPLHF
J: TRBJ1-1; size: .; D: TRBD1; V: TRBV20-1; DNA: TGCAGTGCTAGAGGGGGACAGGGCGCTTTCTTT; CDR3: CSARGGQGAFF
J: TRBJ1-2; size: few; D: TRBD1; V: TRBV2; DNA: TGTGCCAGCAGTGTGAGACAGGGGGTCGGCTACACCTTC; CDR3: CASSVRQGVGYTF
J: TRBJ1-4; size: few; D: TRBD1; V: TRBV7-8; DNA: TGTGCCAGCAGCTTGTCAGGGGGCCATGAAAAACTGTTTTTT; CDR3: CASSLSGGHEKLFF
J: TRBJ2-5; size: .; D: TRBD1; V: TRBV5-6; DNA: TGTGCCAGCAGGGTGACAGGGGGAGCCCAGTACTTC; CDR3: CASRVTGGAQYF
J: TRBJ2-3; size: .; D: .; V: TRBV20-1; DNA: TGCAGTGCTCCTAGGGGGGATACGCAGTATTTT; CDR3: CSAPRGDTQYF
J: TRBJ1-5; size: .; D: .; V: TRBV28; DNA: TGTGCCAGCAGAGAGAAGGGGTATCAGCCCCAGCATTTT; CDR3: CASREKGYQPQHF
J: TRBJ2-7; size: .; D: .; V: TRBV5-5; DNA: TGTGCCAGCAGCTTGTTTGAGGAGCAGTACTTC; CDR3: CASSLFEEQYF
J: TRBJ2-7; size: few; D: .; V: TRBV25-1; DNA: TGTGCCAGCAGTGAGCACGGGTACCAGCAGTACTTC; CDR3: CASSEHGYQQYF
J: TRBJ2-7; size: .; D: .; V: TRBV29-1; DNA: TGCAGCGTTGTTAGGCAGGGAGGCTACGAGCAGTACTTC; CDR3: CSVVRQGGYEQYF
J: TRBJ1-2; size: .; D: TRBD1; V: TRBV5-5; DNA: TGTGCCAGCAGCTTGAACAGGGGGAACTATGGCTACACCTTC; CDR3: CASSLNRGNYGYTF
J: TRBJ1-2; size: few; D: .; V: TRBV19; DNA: TGTGCCAGTAGTATAAGTCGGTACCCAAGCTATGGCTACACCTTC; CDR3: CASSISRYPSYGYTF
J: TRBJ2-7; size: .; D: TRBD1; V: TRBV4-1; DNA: TGCGCCAGCAGCCAAGATCTCGGGACAGGCTACGAGCAGTACTTC; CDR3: CASSQDLGTGYEQYF
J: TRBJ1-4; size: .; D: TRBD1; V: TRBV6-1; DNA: TGTGCCAGCAGTGCTACGACAGGGTCTAATGAAAAACTGTTTTTT; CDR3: CASSATTGSNEKLFF
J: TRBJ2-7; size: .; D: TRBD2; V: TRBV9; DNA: TGTGCCAGCGGCCGAGGGCTCCCTAGTAGTAGCGGGAGTGGCTACGAGCAGTACTTC; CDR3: CASGRGLPSSSGSGYEQYF
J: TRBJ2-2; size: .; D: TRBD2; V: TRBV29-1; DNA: TGCAGCGTTTCAGGACTAGCGGGGGGGGAGCTGTTTTTT; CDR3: CSVSGLAGGELFF
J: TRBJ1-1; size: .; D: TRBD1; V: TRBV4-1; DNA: TGCGCCAGCAGCCCTACCGACAGGGACACTGAAGCTTTCTTT; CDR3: CASSPTDRDTEAFF
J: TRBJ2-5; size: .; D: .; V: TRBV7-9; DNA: TGTGCCAGCAGCACCAGTCGGGAGTTCCAGTACTTC; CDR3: CASSTSREFQYF
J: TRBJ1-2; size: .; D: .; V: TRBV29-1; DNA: TGCAGCGTTCCGGACACAGATGGCTACACCTTC; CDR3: CSVPDTDGYTF
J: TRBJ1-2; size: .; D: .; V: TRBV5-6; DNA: TGTGCCACCGGACCTGGTAGGGGATGGGGCTACACCTTC; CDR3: CATGPGRGWGYTF
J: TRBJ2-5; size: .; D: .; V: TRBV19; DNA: TGTGCCAGTAGTCCTGGAGGGGCACAAGAGACCCAGTACTTC; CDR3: CASSPGGAQETQYF
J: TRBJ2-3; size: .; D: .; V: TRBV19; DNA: TGTGCCAGTAGTATTAAAGGGGGTACAGATACGCAGTATTTT; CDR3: CASSIKGGTDTQYF
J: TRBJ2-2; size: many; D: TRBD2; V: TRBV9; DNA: TGTGCCAGCAGCCCCTTCCAGGGACTAGCGGGAGGGTTTAACACCGGGGAGCTGTTTTTT; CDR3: CASSPFQGLAGGFNTGELFF
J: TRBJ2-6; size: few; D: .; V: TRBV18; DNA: TGTGCCAGCTCACGGCCCCCAGGGGTCGGGGCCAACGTCCTGACTTTC; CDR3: CASSRPPGVGANVLTF
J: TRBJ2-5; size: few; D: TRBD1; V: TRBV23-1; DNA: TGCGCCAGCAGAGTCGCCCCTTACCGGGACAGAAAGGGGGAGACCCAGTACTTC; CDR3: CASRVAPYRDRKGETQYF
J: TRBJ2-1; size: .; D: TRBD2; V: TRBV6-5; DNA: TGTGCCAGCGCCCCGACTAGCGCCTATGGGGAGCAGTTCTTC; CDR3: CASAPTSAYGEQFF
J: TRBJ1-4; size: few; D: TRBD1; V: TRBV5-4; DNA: TGTGCCAGCAGCTTGAGACAGGGGGTTAATGAAAAACTGTTTTTT; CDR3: CASSLRQGVNEKLFF
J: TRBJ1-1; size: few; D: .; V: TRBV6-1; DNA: TGTGCCAGCAGCCAAGTGGGGGCCCAGAGGACTGAAGCTTTCTTT; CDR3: CASSQVGAQRTEAFF
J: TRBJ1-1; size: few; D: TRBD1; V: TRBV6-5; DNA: TGTGCCAGCCTATCAAAGGGGGCGAACACTGAAGCTTTCTTT; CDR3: CASLSKGANTEAFF
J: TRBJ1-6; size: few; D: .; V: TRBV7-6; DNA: TGTGCCAGCAGCTTAGGCGAGAACAGGGCCCAACCCCTCCACTTT; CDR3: CASSLGENRAQPLHF
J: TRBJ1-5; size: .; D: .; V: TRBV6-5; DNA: TGTGCCAGCTTTAACACGCGGGGCGGCCCCCAGCATTTT; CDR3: CASFNTRGGPQHF
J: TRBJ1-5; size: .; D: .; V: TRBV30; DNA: TGTGCCTGGAGCATCAGGCTCAGGAATCAGCCCCAGCATTTT; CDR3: CAWSIRLRNQPQHF
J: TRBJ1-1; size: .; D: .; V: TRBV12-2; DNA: TGTGCAAGTCGCTTAGTTTCCCCTGGACAGGGCGAAGCTTTCTTT; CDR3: CASRLVSPGQGEAFF
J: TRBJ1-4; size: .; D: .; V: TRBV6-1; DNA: TGTGCCAGCAGTGAAGTAGGGGCCGCCGGGGGAAAACTGTTTTTT; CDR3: CASSEVGAAGGKLFF
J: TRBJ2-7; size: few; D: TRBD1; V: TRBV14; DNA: TGTGCCAGCAGCCAAGGGGACAGACCCTTCGACGAGCAGTACTTC; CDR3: CASSQGDRPFDEQYF
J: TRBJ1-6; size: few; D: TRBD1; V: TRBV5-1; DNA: TGCGCCAGCAGCCGGGACAGATATTCACCCCTCCACTTT; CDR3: CASSRDRYSPLHF
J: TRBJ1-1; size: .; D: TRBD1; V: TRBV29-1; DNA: TGCAGCGTTGGATTTTTGGGACAGCTTAACACTGAAGCTTTCTTT; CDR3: CSVGFLGQLNTEAFF
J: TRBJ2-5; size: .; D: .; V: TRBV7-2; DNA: TGTGCCAGCAGCTTCATTGAGACCCAGTACTTC; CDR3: CASSFIETQYF
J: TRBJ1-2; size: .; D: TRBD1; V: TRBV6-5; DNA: TGTGCCAGCAGTCGGGACAGGCGGAATCGCTACACCTTC; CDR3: CASSRDRRNRYTF
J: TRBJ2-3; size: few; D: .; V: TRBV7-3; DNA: TGTGCCAGCAGCTCTCAGGCCACAGATACGCAGTATTTT; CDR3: CASSSQATDTQYF
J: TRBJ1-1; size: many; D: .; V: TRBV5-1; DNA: TGCGCCAGCAGCTTGGCCGGGGGGGGGACTGAAGCTTTCTTT; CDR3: CASSLAGGGTEAFF
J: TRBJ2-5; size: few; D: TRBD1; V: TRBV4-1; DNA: TGCGCCAGCAGCCGGGGGGACAGGGAGAAGGAGACCCAGTACTTC; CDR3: CASSRGDREKETQYF
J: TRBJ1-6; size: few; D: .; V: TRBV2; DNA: TGTGCCAGCAGTGAAGAGGGGTACATCATTAATAATTCACCCCTCCACTTT; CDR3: CASSEEGYIINNSPLHF